This record looks at one T cell receptor (beta chain) sequence and its context. No antigen is known for it. Per the germline V gene, CDR1 is SGHVS and CDR2 is FQNEAQ. V was clipped by 5 bases and J by 7 bases; unmatched bases: 10. The CDR3 runs to 16 residues. This sample was included in a study of cytomegalovirus exposure and HLA in healthy donors. Study-wide findings and caveats: Presence/absence analysis assumed near-uniform sequencing depth across donors. Being productive about 87% or about 30% of the time was typical of most TCR beta V segments in an earlier analysis. A cluster of highly shared sequence variants was likely a sequencing artifact. Later work found that TCR association rates differed between HLA loci; DRB1 had the most and HLA-C the fewest.

Use of 60 Vbeta and 13 Jbeta primers characterized the PCR. Clones were sequenced by immunoSEQ multiplex PCR, and TCRdb holds only the in-frame ones, with some missing. The data show approximately 160,000 clones, roughly three quarters seen once. This rearrangement joins TRBV7-8 to TRBJ2-1; 11 bases match TRBD2. The sequencing sample was made of PBMCs. The source of this sequence is a man aged 18 to 29 in good health and CMV-seropositive. DNA for the CDR3: TGTGCCAGCAGCCCTATGGCGCTAGCGGGAGGTAATGAGCAGTTCTTC. Translated: CASSPMALAGGNEQFF.